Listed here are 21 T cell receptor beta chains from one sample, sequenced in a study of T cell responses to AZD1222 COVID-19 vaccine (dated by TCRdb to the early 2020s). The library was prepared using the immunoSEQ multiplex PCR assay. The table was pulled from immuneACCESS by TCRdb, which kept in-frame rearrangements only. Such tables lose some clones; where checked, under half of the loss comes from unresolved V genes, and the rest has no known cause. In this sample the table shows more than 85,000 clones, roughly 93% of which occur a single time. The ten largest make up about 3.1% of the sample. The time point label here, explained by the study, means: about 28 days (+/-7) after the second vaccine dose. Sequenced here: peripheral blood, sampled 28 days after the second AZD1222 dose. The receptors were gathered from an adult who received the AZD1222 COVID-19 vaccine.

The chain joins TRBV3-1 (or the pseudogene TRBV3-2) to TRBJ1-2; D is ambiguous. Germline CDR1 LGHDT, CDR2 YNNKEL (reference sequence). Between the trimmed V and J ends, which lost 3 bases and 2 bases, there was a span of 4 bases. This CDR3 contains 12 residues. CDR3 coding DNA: TGTGCCAGCAGCCACCCGAACTATGGCTACACCTTC. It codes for CASSHPNYGYTF.

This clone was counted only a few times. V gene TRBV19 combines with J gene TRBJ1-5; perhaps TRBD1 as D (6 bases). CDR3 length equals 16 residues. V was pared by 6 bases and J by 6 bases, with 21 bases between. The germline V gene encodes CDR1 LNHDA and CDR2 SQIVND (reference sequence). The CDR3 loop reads CASSQRQVRTGQPQHF. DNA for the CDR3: TGTGCCAGTAGCCAGAGACAGGTTCGTACGGGTCAGCCCCAGCATTTT.

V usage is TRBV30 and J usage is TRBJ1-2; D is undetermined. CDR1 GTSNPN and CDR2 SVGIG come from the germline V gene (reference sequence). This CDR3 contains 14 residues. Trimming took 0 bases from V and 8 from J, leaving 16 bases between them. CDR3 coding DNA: TGTGCCTGGAGTGTAGGTTGGATTTCGAAGGGCTACACCTTC. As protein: CAWSVGWISKGYTF. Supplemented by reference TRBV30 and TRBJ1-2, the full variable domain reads SQTIHQWPATLVQPVGSPLSLECTVEGTSNPNLYWYRQAAGRGLQLLFYSVGIGQISSEVPQNLSASRPQDRQFILSSKKLLLSDSGFYLCAWSVGWISKGYTFGSGTRLTVV.

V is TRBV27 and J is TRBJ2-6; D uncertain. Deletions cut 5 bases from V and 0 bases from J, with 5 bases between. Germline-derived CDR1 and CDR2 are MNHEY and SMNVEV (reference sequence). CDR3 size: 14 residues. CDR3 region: CASSAHSGANVLTF. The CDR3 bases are TGTGCCAGCAGTGCACACTCTGGGGCCAACGTCCTGACTTTC.

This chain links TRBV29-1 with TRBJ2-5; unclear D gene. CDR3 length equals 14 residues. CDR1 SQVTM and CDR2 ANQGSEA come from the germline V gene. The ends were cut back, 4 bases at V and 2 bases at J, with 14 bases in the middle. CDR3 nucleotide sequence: TGCAGCGTTGCGGGCAGGCATGCACAAGAGACCCAGTACTTC. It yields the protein CSVAGRHAQETQYF.

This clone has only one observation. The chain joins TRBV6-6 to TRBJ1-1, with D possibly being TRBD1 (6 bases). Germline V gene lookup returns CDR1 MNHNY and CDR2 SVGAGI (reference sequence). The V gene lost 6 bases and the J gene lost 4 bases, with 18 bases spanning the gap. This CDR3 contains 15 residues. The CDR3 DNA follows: TGTGCCAGCAGGCGAACCCTACAGGGTGGCACTGAAGCTTTCTTT. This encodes CASRRTLQGGTEAFF.

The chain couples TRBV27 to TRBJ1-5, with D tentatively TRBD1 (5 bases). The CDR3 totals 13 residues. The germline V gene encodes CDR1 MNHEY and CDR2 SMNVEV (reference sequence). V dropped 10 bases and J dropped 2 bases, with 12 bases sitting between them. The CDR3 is CATGGFGNQPQHF. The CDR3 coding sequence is TGTGCCACGGGGGGTTTCGGCAATCAGCCCCAGCATTTT.

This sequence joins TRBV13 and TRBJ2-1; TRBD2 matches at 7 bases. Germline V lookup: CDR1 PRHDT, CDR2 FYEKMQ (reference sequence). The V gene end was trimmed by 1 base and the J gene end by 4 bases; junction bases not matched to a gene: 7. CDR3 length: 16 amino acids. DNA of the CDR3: TGTGCCAGCAGCTTAGCTGGGGGGGGGAATTACAATGAGCAGTTCTTC. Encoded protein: CASSLAGGGNYNEQFF. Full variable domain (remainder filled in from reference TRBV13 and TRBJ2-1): AAGVIQSPRHLIKEKRETATLKCYPIPRHDTVYWYQQGPGQDPQFLISFYEKMQSDKGSIPDRFSAQQFSDYHSELNMSSLELGDSALYFCASSLAGGGNYNEQFFGPGTRLTVL.

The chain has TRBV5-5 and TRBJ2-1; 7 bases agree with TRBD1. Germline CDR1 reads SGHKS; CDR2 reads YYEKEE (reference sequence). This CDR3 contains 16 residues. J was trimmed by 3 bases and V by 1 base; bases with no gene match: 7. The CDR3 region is CASSLQRGQYYNEQFF. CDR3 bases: TGTGCCAGCAGCTTGCAAAGGGGGCAGTACTACAATGAGCAGTTCTTC.

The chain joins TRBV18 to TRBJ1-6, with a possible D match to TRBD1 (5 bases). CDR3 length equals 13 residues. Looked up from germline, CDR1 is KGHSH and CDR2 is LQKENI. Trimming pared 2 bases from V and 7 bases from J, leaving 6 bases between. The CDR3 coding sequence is TGTGCCAGCTCACCAGGGGGAAATTCACCCCTCCACTTT. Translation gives CASSPGGNSPLHF.

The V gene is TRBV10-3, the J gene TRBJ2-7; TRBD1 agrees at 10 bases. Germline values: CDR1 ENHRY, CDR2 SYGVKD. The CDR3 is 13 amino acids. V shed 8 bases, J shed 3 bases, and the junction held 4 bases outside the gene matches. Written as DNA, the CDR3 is TGTGCCATCCGGGACAGGGGTGGCTACGAGCAGTACTTC. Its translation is CAIRDRGGYEQYF.

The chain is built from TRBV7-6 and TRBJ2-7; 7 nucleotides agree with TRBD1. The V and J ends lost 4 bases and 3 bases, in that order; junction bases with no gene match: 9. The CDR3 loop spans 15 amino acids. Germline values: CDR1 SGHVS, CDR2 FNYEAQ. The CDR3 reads CASSSNTGAYYEQYF. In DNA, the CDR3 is TGTGCCAGCAGCTCCAATACAGGGGCCTACTACGAGCAGTACTTC.

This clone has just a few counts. In DNA form, the CDR3 reads TGTGCCAGCAGTCCTCAACCGACAGGGGGCTATCAGCCCCAGCATTTT. It encodes CASSPQPTGGYQPQHF. This chain uses TRBV27 with TRBJ1-5; the match to TRBD1 covers 10 bases. Germline loops: CDR1 MNHEY, CDR2 SMNVEV (reference sequence). The CDR3 consists of 16 residues. V shed 5 bases, J shed 5 bases, and the junction held 9 bases outside the gene matches.

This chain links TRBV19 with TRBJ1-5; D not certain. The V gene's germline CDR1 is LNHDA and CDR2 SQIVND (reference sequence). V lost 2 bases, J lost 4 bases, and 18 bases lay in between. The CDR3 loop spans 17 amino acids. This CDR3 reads CASSITPTGSRNQPQHF. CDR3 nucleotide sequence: TGTGCCAGTAGTATAACCCCGACCGGGAGCCGTAATCAGCCCCAGCATTTT.

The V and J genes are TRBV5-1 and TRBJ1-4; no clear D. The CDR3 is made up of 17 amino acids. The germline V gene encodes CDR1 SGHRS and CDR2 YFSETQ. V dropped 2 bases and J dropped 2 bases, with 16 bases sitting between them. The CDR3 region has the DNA TGCGCCAGCAGCTTCCGGTTTCCTGAGCCGACTAATGAAAAACTGTTTTTT. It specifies CASSFRFPEPTNEKLFF.

DNA of the CDR3: TGCGCCAGCAGCCAAGAAGACGTTACTAACTCTGGAAACACCATATATTTT. Translated: CASSQEDVTNSGNTIYF. V usage is TRBV4-1 and J usage is TRBJ1-3, with no clear D. The CDR3 is made up of 17 amino acids. V lost 0 bases and J lost 0, with 12 bases in between. CDR1 and CDR2 from the germline V gene are MGHRA and YSYEKL.

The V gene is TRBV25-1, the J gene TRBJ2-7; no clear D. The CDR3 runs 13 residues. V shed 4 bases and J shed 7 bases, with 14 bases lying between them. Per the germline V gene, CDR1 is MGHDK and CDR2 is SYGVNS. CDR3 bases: TGTGCCAGCAGTGCCATGAACTATATTGAGCAGTACTTC. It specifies CASSAMNYIEQYF.

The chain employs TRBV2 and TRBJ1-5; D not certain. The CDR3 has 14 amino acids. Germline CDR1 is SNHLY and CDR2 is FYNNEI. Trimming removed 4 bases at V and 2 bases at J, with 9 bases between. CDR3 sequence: CASSGLGGNQPQHF. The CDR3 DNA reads TGTGCCAGCAGTGGGTTAGGCGGCAATCAGCCCCAGCATTTT. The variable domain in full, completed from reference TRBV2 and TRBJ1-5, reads EPEVTQTPSHQVTQMGQEVILRCVPISNHLYFYWYRQILGQKVEFLVSFYNNEISEKSEIFDDQFSVERPDGSNFTLKIRSTKLEDSAMYFCASSGLGGNQPQHFGDGTRLSIL.

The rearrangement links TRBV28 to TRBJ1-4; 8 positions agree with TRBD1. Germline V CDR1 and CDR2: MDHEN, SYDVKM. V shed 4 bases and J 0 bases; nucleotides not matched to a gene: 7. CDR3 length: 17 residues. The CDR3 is CASSSPGQVPTNEKLFF. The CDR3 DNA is TGTGCCAGCAGTTCCCCGGGACAGGTACCAACTAATGAAAAACTGTTTTTT.

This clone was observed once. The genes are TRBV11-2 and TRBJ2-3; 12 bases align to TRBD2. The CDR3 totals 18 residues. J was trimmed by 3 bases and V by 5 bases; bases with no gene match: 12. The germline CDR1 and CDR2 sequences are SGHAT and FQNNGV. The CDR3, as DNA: TGTGCCAGCAGCCCGACTAGCGGGAGTCTCTTCAGAACAGATACGCAGTATTTT. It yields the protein CASSPTSGSLFRTDTQYF.

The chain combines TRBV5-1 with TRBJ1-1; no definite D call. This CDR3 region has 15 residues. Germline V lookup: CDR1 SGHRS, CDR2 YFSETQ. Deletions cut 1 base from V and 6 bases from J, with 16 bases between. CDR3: CASSLFAPPEAEAFF. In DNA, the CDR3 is TGCGCCAGCAGCTTGTTCGCCCCCCCAGAGGCTGAAGCTTTCTTT.